This T cell receptor beta chain was recovered during a study of cytomegalovirus exposure and HLA in healthy donors. PCR used 60 Vbeta primers and 13 Jbeta primers. The assay was immunoSEQ multiplex PCR, and TCRdb's table has in-frame clones only and misses some. This sample has some 170,000 clones, with 80% found just once. Whole-study findings and limits: In terms of immune exposure information, only CMV serostatus was available. A few chains tied to CMV proved CMV antigen-specific in vitro. It has been reported that TCR beta sequences accurately predicted the HLA-A and HLA-B alleles of most subjects.

Donors were ostensibly healthy at sampling, although undocumented immune exposures were probable. V lost 0 bases, J lost 5 bases, and 15 bases lay in between. The CDR3 is made up of 15 amino acids. From germline, CDR1 is SGHRS and CDR2 YFSETQ. Of note for this clone: Its antigen is not known.

The sequence came from a man aged 25 to 45 in good health and CMV-seronegative. The sequenced material came from PBMCs. The genes are TRBV5-1 and TRBJ2-7, with TRBD1 as a possible D gene (5 bases). The CDR3 reads CASSLDSREEDEQYF. Here the CDR3 DNA reads TGCGCCAGCAGCTTGGATAGCAGGGAAGAGGACGAGCAGTACTTC.